Detailed here is one TCR beta chain. Its target is unknown. CDR1 and CDR2 from the germline V gene are SNHLY and FYNNEI. V was shortened by 8 bases and J by 9 bases, with 11 bases between the two germline ends. The CDR3 loop spans 10 amino acids. RNA, once extracted, was reverse transcribed into cDNA for use as the sequencing template. The protocol was immunoSEQ multiplex PCR, while the TCRdb copy is restricted to in-frame clones and leaves out a portion. The profile covers approximately 98,000 clones, with under 60% appearing a single time and roughly 25% taken by the ten largest. Peripheral blood and lesional scalp punch biopsies were taken from alopecia areata patients. The data derive from a study of CD8+ T cells in alopecia areata. General study points: Alphabeta T cells residing in normal skin are also sequenced in scalp samples.

This chain uses TRBV2 with TRBJ2-7; D may match TRBD1 or TRBD2 (6 bases each). The source is a human donor with alopecia areata. The material sequenced was NKG2D-low CD8+ T cells sorted from blood. The CDR3 loop reads CASRGLGQYF. The CDR3 DNA sequence: TGTGCCAGCCGGGGGCTTGGGCAGTACTTC.